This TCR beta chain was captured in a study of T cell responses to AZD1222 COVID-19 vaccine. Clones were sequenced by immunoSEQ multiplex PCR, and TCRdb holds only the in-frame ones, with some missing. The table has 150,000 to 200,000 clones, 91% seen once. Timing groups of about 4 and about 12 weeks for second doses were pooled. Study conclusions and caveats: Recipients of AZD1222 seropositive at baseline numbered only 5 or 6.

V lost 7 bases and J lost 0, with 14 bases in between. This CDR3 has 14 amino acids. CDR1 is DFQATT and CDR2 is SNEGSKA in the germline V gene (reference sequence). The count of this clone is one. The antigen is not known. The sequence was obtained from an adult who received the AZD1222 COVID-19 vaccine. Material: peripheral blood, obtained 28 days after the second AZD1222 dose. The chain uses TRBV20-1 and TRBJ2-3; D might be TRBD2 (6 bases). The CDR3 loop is CSVSGLPSTDTQYF. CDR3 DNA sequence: TGCAGTGTTAGTGGACTACCTAGCACAGATACGCAGTATTTT.